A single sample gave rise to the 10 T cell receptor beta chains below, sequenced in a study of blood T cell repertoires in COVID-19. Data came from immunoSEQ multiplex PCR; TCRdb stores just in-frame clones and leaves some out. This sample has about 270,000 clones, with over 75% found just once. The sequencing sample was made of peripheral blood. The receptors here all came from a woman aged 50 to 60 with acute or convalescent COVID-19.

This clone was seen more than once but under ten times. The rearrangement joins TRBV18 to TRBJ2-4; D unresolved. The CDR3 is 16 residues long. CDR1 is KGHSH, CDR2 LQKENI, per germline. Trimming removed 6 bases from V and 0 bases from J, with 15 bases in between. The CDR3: CASSPTTSLAKNIQYF. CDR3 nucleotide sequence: TGTGCCAGCTCCCCTACCACCTCTTTAGCCAAAAACATTCAGTACTTC.

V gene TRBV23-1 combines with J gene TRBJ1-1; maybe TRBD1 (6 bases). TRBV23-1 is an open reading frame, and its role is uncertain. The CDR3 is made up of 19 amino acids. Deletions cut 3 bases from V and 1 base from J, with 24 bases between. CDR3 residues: CASSHQTDRNGSGNTEAFF. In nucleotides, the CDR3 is TGCGCCAGCAGTCATCAGACCGACAGGAATGGGTCGGGGAACACTGAAGCTTTCTTT.

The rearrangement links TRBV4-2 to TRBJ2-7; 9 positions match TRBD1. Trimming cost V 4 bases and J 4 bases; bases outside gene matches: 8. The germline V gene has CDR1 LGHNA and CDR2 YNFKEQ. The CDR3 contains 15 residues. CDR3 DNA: TGTGCCAGCAGCCGGAGGACAGGGGTTTTGTACGAGCAGTACTTC. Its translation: CASSRRTGVLYEQYF.

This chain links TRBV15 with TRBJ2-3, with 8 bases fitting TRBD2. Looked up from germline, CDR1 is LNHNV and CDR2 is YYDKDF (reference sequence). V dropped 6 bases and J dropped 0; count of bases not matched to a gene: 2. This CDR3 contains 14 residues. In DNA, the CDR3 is TGTGCCACCAGACTAGCGGCAAGCACAGATACGCAGTATTTT. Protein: CATRLAASTDTQYF.

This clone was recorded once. The CDR3 sequence: CATSAPGLVNSNEQFF. In DNA form, the CDR3 reads TGTGCCACCAGCGCACCGGGACTAGTTAATAGCAATGAGCAGTTCTTC. This rearrangement joins TRBV24-1 to TRBJ2-1; 8 bases agree with TRBD2. This CDR3 has 16 amino acids. V shed 7 bases and J 6 bases; nucleotides not matched to a gene: 13. Germline assignment: CDR1 KGHDR and CDR2 SFDVKD.

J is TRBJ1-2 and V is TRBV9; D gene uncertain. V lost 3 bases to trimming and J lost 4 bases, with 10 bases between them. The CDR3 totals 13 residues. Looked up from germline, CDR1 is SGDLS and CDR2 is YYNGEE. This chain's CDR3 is CASSAVSSYGYTF. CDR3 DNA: TGTGCCAGCAGCGCGGTGTCCTCCTATGGCTACACCTTC.

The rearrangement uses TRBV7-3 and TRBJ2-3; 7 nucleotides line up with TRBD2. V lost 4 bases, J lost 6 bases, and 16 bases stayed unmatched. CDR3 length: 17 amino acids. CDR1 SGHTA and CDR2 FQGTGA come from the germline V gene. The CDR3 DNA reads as TGTGCCAGCAGCTCCATAGCTAGGGGAGGGCCGGGGGATACGCAGTATTTT. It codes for CASSSIARGGPGDTQYF.

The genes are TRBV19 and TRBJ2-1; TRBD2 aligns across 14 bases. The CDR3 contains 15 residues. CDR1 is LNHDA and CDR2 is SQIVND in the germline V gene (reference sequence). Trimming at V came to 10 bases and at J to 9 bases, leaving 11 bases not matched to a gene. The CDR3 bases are TGTGCCATTGGGACTAGCGGGGGTCCTGCCGTTGAGCAGTTCTTC. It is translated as CAIGTSGGPAVEQFF.

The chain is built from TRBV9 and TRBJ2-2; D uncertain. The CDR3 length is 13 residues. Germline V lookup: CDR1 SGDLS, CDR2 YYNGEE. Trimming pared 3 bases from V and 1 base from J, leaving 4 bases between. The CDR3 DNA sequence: TGTGCCAGCAGCGACTTGAACACCGGGGAGCTGTTTTTT. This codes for CASSDLNTGELFF. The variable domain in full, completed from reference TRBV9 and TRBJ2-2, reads DSGVTQTPKHLITATGQRVTLRCSPRSGDLSVYWYQQSLDQGLQFLIQYYNGEERAKGNILERFSAQQFPDLHSELNLSSLELGDSALYFCASSDLNTGELFFGEGSRLTVL.

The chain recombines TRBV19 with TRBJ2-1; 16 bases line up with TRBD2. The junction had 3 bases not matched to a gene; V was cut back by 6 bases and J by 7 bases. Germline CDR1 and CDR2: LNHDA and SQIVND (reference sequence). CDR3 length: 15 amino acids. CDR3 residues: CASSPGLAGGNEQFF. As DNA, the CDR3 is TGTGCCAGTAGCCCGGGACTAGCGGGAGGGAATGAGCAGTTCTTC.